These T cell receptor beta chains were read from a single sample in a study of tumor and adjacent non-tumor tissue in lung cancer. TCRdb itself ran the multiplex PCR reads through MiXCR, one entry per CDR3 protein. The sample yields over 110,000 distinct CDR3 sequences, roughly 66% seen once. Sequences were obtained from lung tumor tissue. These receptors came from a man aged 55 to 70 with small cell lung cancer. Both conserved end residues are part of each CDR3. Fields, in order: V gene, J gene, D gene, clone size, CDR3 length, CDR3 DNA, CDR3 protein. The D gene is left open where the match is weak. For some rows the clone size is stated as once, few or many, or as a class when expanded; others skip it.

TRBV9	TRBJ2-7	.	.	14	TGTGCCAGCAGCGTAGCGGGTGGCTTCTACGAACAGTACTTC	CASSVAGGFYEQYF
TRBV5-5	TRBJ2-3	TRBD2	.	19	TGTGACAGCAGCTTGCAAACTTGGGTAGCGGGAGAAGAGGGAGATACGCGATATTTT	CDSSLQTWVAGEEGDTRYF
TRBV20-1	TRBJ2-5	.	.	15	TGCAGTGCTAGAGAGTCCAGGGTGTTTGGAGAGACCCAGTACTTC	CSARESRVFGETQYF
TRBV20-1	TRBJ1-1	.	.	14	TGCAGTGCTAGAGGGGCCTACAGGGCAACTGAAGTTTTCTTT	CSARGAYRATEVFF
TRBV29-1	TRBJ2-3	.	few	14	TGCAGCGTTCAAGGGGGTCTTAGCACAGATACGCAGTATTTT	CSVQGGLSTDTQYF
TRBV7-9	TRBJ2-3	TRBD2	.	16	TGTGCCAACAGTTCGGGACTAGCGCTTAGCACAGATACGCAGTATTTT	CANSSGLALSTDTQYF
TRBV11-2	TRBJ2-1	.	.	13	TGTGCCAGCAACTTCGTACTTAACAATGAGCAGTTCTTC	CASNFVLNNEQFF
TRBV11-3	TRBJ2-1	TRBD1	.	15	TGTGACAGCAGCTTAGAAGGGGGCCGTGGCGATGTGCAGTTCTTC	CDSSLEGGRGDVQFF
TRBV4-2	TRBJ2-1	TRBD2	.	16	TGTGCCAGTAGCCAAGATCCTAGCGGGAGATACAATGAGCAGTTGTTC	CASSQDPSGRYNEQLF
TRBV29-1	TRBJ2-7	.	many	15	TGCAGCGTTCCAAAAATCGGGAACAGGGTTGACGAGCAGTACTTC	CSVPKIGNRVDEQYF
TRBV20-1	TRBJ2-5	.	.	14	TGCAGTGCTAGCAAGGGATCAGGGGAGGAGACCCAGTACTTC	CSASKGSGEETQYF
TRBV4-2	TRBJ2-3	TRBD2	.	20	TGTGCCAGCAGCCAAGTTGGCTTAGGACTAGCGGGAGGGCCTCAAGATACGCAGTATTTT	CASSQVGLGLAGGPQDTQYF
TRBV12-3/TRBV12-4	TRBJ2-6	.	.	15	TGTGTCAGCAGTTTAGATGTCGCTGGGGCCAACGTCCTGACTTTC	CVSSLDVAGANVLTF
TRBV18	TRBJ2-1	TRBD2	.	16	TGTGCCAGCTCACCAGGGACTAGCGGGACCTACAATGAGCAGTTCTTC	CASSPGTSGTYNEQFF
TRBV7-3	TRBJ2-5	.	.	14	TGTGCCAGCAGCTTCGAAACCCAGGGAGGGACCCAGTACTTC	CASSFETQGGTQYF
TRBV7-8	TRBJ2-7	.	medium-sized	15	TGTGCCAGCAGCCTCGAATACGCCAGGCCTTACGAGCAGTACTTC	CASSLEYARPYEQYF